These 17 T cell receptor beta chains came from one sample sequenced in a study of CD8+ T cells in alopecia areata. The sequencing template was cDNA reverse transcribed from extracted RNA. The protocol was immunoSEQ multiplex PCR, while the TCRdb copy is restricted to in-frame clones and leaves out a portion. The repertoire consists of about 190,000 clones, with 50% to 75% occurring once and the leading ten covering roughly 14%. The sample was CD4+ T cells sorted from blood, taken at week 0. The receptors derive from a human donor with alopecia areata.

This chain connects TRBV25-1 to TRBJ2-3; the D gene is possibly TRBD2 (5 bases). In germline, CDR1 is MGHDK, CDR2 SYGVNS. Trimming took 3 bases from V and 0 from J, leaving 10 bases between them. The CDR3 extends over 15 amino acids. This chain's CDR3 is CASSDGRGSTDTQYF. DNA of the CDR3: TGTGCCAGCAGTGATGGACGGGGAAGCACAGATACGCAGTATTTT.

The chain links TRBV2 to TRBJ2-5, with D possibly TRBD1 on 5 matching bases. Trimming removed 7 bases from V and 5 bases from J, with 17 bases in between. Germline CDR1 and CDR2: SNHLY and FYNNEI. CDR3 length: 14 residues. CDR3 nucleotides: TGTGCCAGCACCAACCCCAGGGTGGCGGAGACCCAGTACTTC. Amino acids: CASTNPRVAETQYF.

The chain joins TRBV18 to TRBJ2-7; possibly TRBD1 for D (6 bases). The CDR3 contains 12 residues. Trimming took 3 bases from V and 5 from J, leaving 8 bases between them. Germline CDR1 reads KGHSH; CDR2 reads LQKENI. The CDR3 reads CASSPGTNEQYF. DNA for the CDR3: TGTGCCAGCTCACCCGGGACAAACGAGCAGTACTTC. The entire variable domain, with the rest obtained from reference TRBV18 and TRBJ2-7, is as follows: NAGVMQNPRHLVRRRGQEARLRCSPMKGHSHVYWYRQLPEEGLKFMVYLQKENIIDESGMPKERFSAEFPKEGPSILRIQQVVRGDSAAYFCASSPGTNEQYFGPGTRLTVT.

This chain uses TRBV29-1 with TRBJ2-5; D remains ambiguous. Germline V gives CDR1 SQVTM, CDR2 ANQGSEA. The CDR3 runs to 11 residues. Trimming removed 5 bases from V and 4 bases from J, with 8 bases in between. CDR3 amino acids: CSVWIVETQYF. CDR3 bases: TGCAGCGTTTGGATAGTAGAGACCCAGTACTTC.

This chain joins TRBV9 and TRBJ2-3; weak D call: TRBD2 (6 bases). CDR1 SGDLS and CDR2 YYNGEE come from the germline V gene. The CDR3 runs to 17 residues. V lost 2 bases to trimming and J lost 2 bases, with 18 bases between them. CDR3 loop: CASSVSAGLAITDTQYF. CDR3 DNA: TGTGCCAGCAGCGTGAGTGCGGGACTCGCCATCACAGATACGCAGTATTTT.

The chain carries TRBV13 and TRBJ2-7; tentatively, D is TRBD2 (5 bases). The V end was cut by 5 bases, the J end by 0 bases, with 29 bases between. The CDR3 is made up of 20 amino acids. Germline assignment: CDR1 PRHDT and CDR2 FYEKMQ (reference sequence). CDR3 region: CASSTRQDGLRRVVSYEQYF. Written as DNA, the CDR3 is TGTGCCAGCAGCACCCGGCAAGACGGACTTCGACGGGTCGTCTCCTACGAGCAGTACTTC.

The CDR3 spells CASRADSYEQYF. The CDR3 nucleotides are TGTGCCAGTAGGGCAGACTCCTACGAGCAGTACTTC. V usage is TRBV19 and J usage is TRBJ2-7, with D uncertain. The germline V gene has CDR1 LNHDA and CDR2 SQIVND (reference sequence). The CDR3 runs to 12 residues. Deletions cut 6 bases from V and 0 bases from J, with 6 bases between.

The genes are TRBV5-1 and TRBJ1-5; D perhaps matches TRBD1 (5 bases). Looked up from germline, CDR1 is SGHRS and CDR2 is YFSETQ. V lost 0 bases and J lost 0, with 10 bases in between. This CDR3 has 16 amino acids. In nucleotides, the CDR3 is TGCGCCAGCAGCTTGGATGGGGGAAATAGCAATCAGCCCCAGCATTTT. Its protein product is CASSLDGGNSNQPQHF. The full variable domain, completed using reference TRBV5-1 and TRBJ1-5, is KAGVTQTPRYLIKTRGQQVTLSCSPISGHRSVSWYQQTPGQGLQFLFEYFSETQRNKGNFPGRFSGRQFSNSRSEMNVSTLELGDSALYLCASSLDGGNSNQPQHFGDGTRLSIL.

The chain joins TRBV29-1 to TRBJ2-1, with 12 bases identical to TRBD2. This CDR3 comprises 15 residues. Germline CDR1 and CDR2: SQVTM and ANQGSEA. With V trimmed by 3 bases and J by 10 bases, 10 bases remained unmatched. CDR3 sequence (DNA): TGCAGCGTTGAGCCCTGGACTAGCGGGGCGGTGGAGCAGTTCTTC. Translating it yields CSVEPWTSGAVEQFF.

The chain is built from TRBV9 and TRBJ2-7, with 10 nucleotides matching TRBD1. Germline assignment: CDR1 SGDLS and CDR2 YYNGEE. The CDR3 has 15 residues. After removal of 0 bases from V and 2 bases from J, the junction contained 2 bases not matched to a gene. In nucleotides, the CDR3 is TGTGCCAGCAGCGTAGAGGGGACAGGGGCCTACGAGCAGTACTTC. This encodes CASSVEGTGAYEQYF.

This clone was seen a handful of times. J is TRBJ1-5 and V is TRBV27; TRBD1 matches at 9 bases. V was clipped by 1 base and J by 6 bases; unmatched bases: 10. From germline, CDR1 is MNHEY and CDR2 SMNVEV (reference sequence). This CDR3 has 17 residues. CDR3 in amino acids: CASSLFMGGQGGQPQHF. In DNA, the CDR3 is TGTGCCAGCAGTTTATTTATGGGGGGACAGGGCGGTCAGCCCCAGCATTTT.

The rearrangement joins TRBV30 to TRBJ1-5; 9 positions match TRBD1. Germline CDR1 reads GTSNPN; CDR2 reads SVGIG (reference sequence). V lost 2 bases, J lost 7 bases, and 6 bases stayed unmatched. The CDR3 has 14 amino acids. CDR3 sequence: CAWSRTGDGQPQHF. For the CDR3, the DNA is TGTGCCTGGAGTCGGACAGGGGATGGACAGCCCCAGCATTTT. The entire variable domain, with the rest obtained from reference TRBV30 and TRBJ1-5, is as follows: SQTIHQWPATLVQPVGSPLSLECTVEGTSNPNLYWYRQAAGRGLQLLFYSVGIGQISSEVPQNLSASRPQDRQFILSSKKLLLSDSGFYLCAWSRTGDGQPQHFGDGTRLSIL.

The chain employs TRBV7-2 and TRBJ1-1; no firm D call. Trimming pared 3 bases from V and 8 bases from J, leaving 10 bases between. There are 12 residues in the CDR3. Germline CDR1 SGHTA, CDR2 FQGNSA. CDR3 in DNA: TGTGCCAGCAGCTTGTTTTACGAAGAAGCTTTCTTT. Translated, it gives CASSLFYEEAFF. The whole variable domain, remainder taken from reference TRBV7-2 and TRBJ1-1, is GAGVSQSPSNKVTEKGKDVELRCDPISGHTALYWYRQSLGQGLEFLIYFQGNSAPDKSGLPSDRFSAERTGGSVSTLTIQRTQQEDSAVYLCASSLFYEEAFFGQGTRLTVV.

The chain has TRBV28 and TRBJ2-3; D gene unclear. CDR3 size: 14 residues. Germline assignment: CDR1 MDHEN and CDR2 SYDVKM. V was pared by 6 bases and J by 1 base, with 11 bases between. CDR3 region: CASRPFRGTDTQYF. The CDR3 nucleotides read TGTGCCAGCAGACCATTTAGGGGCACAGATACGCAGTATTTT.

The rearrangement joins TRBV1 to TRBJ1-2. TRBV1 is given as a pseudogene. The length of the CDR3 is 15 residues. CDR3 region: CTSSQDSRRNYGYTF. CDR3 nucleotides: TGCACCAGCAGCCAAGATTCCCGACGGAACTATGGCTACACCTTC.

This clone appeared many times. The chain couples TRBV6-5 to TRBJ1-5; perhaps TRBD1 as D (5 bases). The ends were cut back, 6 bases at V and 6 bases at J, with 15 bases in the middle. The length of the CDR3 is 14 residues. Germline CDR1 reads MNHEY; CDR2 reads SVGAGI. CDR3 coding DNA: TGTGCCAGCAGCCCACTTTTCAGGGTTCAGCCCCAGCATTTT. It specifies CASSPLFRVQPQHF.

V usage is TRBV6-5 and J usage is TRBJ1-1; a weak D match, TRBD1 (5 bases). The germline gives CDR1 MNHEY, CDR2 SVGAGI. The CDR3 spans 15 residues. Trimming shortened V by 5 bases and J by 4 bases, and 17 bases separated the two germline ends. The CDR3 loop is CASSQRQISSTEAFF. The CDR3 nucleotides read TGTGCCAGCAGTCAGCGACAGATATCTTCCACTGAAGCTTTCTTT.